The 10 T cell receptor beta chains below come from one sample, sequenced in a study of cytomegalovirus exposure and HLA in healthy donors. Primers: 60 Vbeta forward and 13 Jbeta reverse. Sequencing was performed with immunoSEQ multiplex PCR; in TCRdb, only in-frame clones are kept and a portion is missing. This repertoire includes tens of thousands of clones. The source material was PBMCs. The receptors were gathered from a woman aged 40 to 49 in good health and CMV-seropositive.

V is TRBV15 and J is TRBJ2-7, with 13 positions matching TRBD2. The CDR3 consists of 16 residues. Trimming at V came to 1 base and at J to 4 bases, leaving 4 bases not matched to a gene. In germline, CDR1 is LNHNV, CDR2 YYDKDF (reference sequence). In DNA, the CDR3 is TGTGCCACCAGCAGAGTGACTAGCGGGGGGAAATACGAGCAGTACTTC. As protein: CATSRVTSGGKYEQYF.

Comment on this clone: A read error may produce the germline difference seen at one junction end. J is TRBJ2-5 and V is TRBV9; 11 bases are shared with TRBD1. The CDR3 covers 15 residues. Germline V CDR1 and CDR2: SGDLS, YYNGEE. The CDR3 sequence is CTSSAGQGAWETQYF. The CDR3 DNA reads as TGTACCAGCAGCGCCGGACAGGGGGCATGGGAGACCCAGTACTTC.

The rearrangement links TRBV19 to TRBJ1-5; perhaps TRBD1 as D (6 bases). The CDR3 sequence is 17 residues long. Trimming took 3 bases from V and 5 from J, leaving 20 bases between them. CDR1 is LNHDA, CDR2 SQIVND, per germline (reference sequence). CDR3 DNA: TGTGCCAGTAGTATGTCAGGGGAAGGCACCCCTTATCAGCCCCAGCATTTT. Translated: CASSMSGEGTPYQPQHF.

This chain links TRBV11-3 with TRBJ2-1, with 12 bases that match TRBD2. The CDR3 is 16 residues long. Germline lookup yields CDR1 SGHNT and CDR2 YENEEA. The V gene end was trimmed by 1 base and the J gene end by 3 bases; junction bases not matched to a gene: 1. CDR3 coding DNA: TGTGCCAGCAGCTTAGGGACTAGCGGGGACTACAATGAGCAGTTCTTC. It is translated as CASSLGTSGDYNEQFF. Filled out from reference TRBV11-3 and TRBJ2-1, the complete variable domain reads EAGVVQSPRYKIIEKKQPVAFWCNPISGHNTLYWYLQNLGQGPELLIRYENEEAVDDSQLPKDRFSAERLKGVDSTLKIQPAELGDSAVYLCASSLGTSGDYNEQFFGPGTRLTVL.

The chain uses TRBV11-2 and TRBJ1-1; D may be TRBD1 (5 bases). Germline V lookup: CDR1 SGHAT, CDR2 FQNNGV. V was cut by 3 bases and J by 4 bases, with 24 bases left in between. The CDR3 is 18 amino acids. CDR3 coding DNA: TGTGCCAGCAGCTTTCTCGGGGTGCGGGGGTCGATTGGCACTGAAGCTTTCTTT. This translates into CASSFLGVRGSIGTEAFF.

The V call is TRBV11-2, the J call TRBJ2-3, with 8 bases identical to TRBD2. CDR1 SGHAT and CDR2 FQNNGV come from the germline V gene. The junction had 4 bases not matched to a gene; V was cut back by 3 bases and J by 2 bases. This CDR3 has 15 amino acids. CDR3 sequence: CASSFIAGHTDTQYF. The CDR3 DNA reads as TGTGCCAGCAGCTTTATAGCGGGACACACAGATACGCAGTATTTT. Combining the CDR3 with reference TRBV11-2 and TRBJ2-3 gives the whole variable domain EAGVAQSPRYKIIEKRQSVAFWCNPISGHATLYWYQQILGQGPKLLIQFQNNGVVDDSQLPKDRFSAERLKGVDSTLKIQPAKLEDSAVYLCASSFIAGHTDTQYFGPGTRLTVL.

V usage is TRBV4-2 and J usage is TRBJ2-7; 15 bases agree with TRBD2. The V gene end was trimmed by 0 bases and the J gene end by 4 bases; junction bases not matched to a gene: 1. In germline, CDR1 is LGHNA, CDR2 YNFKEQ. This CDR3 spans 16 amino acids. For the CDR3, the DNA is TGTGCCAGCAGCCAAGATGGGACTAGCGGGGGGTACGAGCAGTACTTC. It specifies CASSQDGTSGGYEQYF.

The chain has TRBV27 and TRBJ1-4, with D maybe TRBD1 (6 bases). Germline-derived CDR1 and CDR2 are MNHEY and SMNVEV (reference sequence). The V end was cut by 1 base, the J end by 6 bases, with 9 bases between. The CDR3 runs to 14 residues. The CDR3 DNA reads as TGTGCCAGCAGTTTATATTACAGGGATGAAAAACTGTTTTTT. Amino acid sequence: CASSLYYRDEKLFF. The full variable domain, its missing parts supplied by reference TRBV27 and TRBJ1-4, is EAQVTQNPRYLITVTGKKLTVTCSQNMNHEYMSWYRQDPGLGLRQIYYSMNVEVTDKGDVPEGYKVSRKEKRNFPLILESPSPNQTSLYFCASSLYYRDEKLFFGSGTQLSVL.

The V gene is TRBV7-2, the J gene TRBJ2-3; 12 nucleotides line up with TRBD2. CDR1 and CDR2 (germline): SGHTA, FQGNSA. The CDR3 consists of 17 residues. V shed 5 bases and J 3 bases; nucleotides not matched to a gene: 9. The DNA for the CDR3 is TGTGCCAGCAGCGTGGACGGGACTAGCGGGTTTACAGATACGCAGTATTTT. Residues: CASSVDGTSGFTDTQYF.

The gene calls are TRBV4-2 and TRBJ2-7; TRBD1 might be the D (7 bases). The V gene lost 5 bases and the J gene lost 5 bases, with 22 bases spanning the gap. The CDR3 consists of 16 residues. Germline-derived CDR1 and CDR2 are LGHNA and YNFKEQ. CDR3 DNA: TGTGCCAGCAGCGACGTCAGGGGGGCGACGATCCACGAGCAGTACTTC. Protein product: CASSDVRGATIHEQYF.